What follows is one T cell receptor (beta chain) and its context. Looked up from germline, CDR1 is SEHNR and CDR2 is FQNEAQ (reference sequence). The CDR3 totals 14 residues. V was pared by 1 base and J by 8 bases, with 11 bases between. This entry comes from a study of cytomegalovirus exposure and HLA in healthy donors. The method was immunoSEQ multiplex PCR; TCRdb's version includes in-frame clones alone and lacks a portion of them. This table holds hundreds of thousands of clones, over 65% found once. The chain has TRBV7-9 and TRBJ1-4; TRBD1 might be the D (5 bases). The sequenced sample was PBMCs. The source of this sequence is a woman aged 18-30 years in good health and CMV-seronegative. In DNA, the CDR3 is TGTGCCAGCAGCTTAGAACAGACAGCAGAAAAACTGTTTTTT. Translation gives CASSLEQTAEKLFF. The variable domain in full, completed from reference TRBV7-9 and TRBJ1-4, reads DTGVSQNPRHKITKRGQNVTFRCDPISEHNRLYWYRQTLGQGPEFLTYFQNEAQLEKSRLLSDRFSAERPKGSFSTLEIQRTEQGDSAMYLCASSLEQTAEKLFFGSGTQLSVL.